Sequencing of this TCR beta chain was carried out in a study of Ad26.COV2.S vaccination and SARS-CoV-2 variants. Study-wide findings and caveats: Non-spike TCR breadth showed similarity between vaccine and placebo recipients.

Here immunoSEQ multiplex PCR was the method, and the copy in TCRdb shows in-frame clones only, minus some. The repertoire consists of 350,000 to 400,000 clones, with 75% to 90% occurring once and the leading ten covering over 1.5%. As to treatment: roughly 19 received Ad26.COV2.S at low or high dose, single or two shots; five or six received placebo; per-sample allocation not given. Each sample was drawn 63 days after the first injection (of vaccine or placebo). Immunization relied on an Ad26 vector, which expressed Wuhan-strain SARS-CoV-2 spike. Of note for this clone: Its matching antigen is unknown.

The TCR comes from a person between 18 and 65 years old who received the Ad26.COV2.S COVID-19 vaccine or a placebo. The material was peripheral blood, obtained in a trial of Ad26.COV2.S vaccine versus placebo.

In DNA form, the CDR3 reads TGTGCCAGCAGCTCGGCTGAAAAACTGTTTTTT. Protein sequence: CASSSAEKLFF. The rearrangement uses TRBV7-9 and TRBJ1-4; D gene ambiguous. V was clipped by 4 bases and J by 7 bases, with 4 bases between them. The CDR3 sequence is 11 residues long. The germline V gene has CDR1 SEHNR and CDR2 FQNEAQ (reference sequence). Based on the CDR3 plus reference TRBV7-9 and TRBJ1-4, the full variable domain is DTGVSQNPRHKITKRGQNVTFRCDPISEHNRLYWYRQTLGQGPEFLTYFQNEAQLEKSRLLSDRFSAERPKGSFSTLEIQRTEQGDSAMYLCASSSAEKLFFGSGTQLSVL.